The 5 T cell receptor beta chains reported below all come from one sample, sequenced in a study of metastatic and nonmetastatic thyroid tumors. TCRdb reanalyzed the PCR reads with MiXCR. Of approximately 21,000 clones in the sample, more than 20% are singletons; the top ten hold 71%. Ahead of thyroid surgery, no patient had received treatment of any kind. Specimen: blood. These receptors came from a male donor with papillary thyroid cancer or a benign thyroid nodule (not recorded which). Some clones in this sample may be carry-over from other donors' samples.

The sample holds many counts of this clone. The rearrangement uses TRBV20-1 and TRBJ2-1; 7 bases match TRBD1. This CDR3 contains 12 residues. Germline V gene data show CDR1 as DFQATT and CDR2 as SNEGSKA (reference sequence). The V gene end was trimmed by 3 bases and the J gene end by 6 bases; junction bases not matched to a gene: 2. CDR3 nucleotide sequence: TGCAGTGCTAGGGGACAGTTCAATGAGCAGTTCTTC. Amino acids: CSARGQFNEQFF.

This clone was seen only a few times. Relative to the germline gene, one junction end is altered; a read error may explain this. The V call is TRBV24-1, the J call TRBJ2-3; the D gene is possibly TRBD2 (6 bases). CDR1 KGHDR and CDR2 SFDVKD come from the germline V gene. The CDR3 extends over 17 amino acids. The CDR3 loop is CATSPRRASETTYTQYF. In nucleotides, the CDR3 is TGTGCCACCAGTCCCAGGAGGGCTAGCGAAACCACATATACGCAGTATTTT.

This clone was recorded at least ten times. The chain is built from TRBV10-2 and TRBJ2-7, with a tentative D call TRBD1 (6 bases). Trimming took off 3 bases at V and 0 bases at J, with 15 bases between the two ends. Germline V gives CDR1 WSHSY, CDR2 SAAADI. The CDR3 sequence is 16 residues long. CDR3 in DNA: TGCGCCAGCAGTGATATATTACAGGACAGCTCCTACGAGCAGTACTTC. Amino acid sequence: CASSDILQDSSYEQYF.

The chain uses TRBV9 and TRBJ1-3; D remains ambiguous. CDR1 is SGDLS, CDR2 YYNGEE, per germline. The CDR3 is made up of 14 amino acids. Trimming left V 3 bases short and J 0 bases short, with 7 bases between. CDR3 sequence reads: CASSGGISGNTIYF. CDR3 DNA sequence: TGTGCCAGCAGCGGAGGGATCTCTGGAAACACCATATATTTT.

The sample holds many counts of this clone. The CDR3 sequence is CASSKDLLETQYF. CDR3 bases: TGCGCCAGCAGCAAGGACCTTTTAGAGACCCAGTACTTC. This chain joins TRBV5-1 and TRBJ2-5, with no clear D. There are 13 residues in the CDR3. Germline V gene lookup returns CDR1 SGHRS and CDR2 YFSETQ. V lost 4 bases and J lost 4, with 11 bases in between.